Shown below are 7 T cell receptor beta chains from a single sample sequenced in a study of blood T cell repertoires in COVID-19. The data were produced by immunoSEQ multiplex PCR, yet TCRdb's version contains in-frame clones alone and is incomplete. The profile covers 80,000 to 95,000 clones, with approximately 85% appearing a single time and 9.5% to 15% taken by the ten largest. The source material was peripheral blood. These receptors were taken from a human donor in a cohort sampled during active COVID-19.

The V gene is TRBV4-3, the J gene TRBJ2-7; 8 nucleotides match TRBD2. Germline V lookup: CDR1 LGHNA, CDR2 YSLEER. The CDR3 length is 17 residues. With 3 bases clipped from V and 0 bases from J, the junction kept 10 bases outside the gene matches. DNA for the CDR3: TGCGCCAGCAGCCACCAGTTTAGCGGGACCCGCTCCTACGAGCAGTACTTC. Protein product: CASSHQFSGTRSYEQYF.

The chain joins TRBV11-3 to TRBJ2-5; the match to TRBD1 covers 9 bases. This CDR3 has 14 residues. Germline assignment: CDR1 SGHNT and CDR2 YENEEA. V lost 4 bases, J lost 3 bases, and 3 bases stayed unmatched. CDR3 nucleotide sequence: TGTGCCAGCAGCTCATGGACAGGGGAAGAGACCCAGTACTTC. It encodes CASSSWTGEETQYF.

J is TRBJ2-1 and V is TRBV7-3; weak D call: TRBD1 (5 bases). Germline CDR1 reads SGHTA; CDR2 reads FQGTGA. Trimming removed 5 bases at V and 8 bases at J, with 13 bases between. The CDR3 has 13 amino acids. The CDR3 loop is CASSPQAGHEQFF. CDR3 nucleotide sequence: TGTGCCAGCAGCCCCCAGGCAGGGCATGAGCAGTTCTTC.

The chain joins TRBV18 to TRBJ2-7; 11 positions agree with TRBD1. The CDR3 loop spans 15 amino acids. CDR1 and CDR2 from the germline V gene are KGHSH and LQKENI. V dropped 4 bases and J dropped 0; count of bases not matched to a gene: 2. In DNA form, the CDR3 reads TGTGCCAGCTCACACGGGACAGGGGGCTCCTACGAGCAGTACTTC. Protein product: CASSHGTGGSYEQYF.

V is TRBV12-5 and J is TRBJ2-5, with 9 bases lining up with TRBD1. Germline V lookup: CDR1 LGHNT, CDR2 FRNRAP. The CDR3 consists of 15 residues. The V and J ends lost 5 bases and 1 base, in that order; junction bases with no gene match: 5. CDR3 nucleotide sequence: TGTGCTAGTGGTCCTCAACAGGGGGCCCAAGAGACCCAGTACTTC. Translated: CASGPQQGAQETQYF.

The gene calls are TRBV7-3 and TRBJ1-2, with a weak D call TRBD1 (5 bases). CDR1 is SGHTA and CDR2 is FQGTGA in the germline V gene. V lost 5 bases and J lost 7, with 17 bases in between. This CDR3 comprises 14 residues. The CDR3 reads CASSPLGGSGGYTF. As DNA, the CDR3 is TGTGCCAGCAGCCCCCTGGGGGGTTCGGGTGGCTACACCTTC.

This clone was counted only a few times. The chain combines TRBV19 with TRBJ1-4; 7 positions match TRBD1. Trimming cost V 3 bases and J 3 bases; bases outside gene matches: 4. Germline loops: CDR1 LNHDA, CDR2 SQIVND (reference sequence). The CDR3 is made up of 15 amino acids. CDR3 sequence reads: CASSIGTAANEKLFF. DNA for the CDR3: TGTGCCAGTAGTATTGGGACAGCGGCTAATGAAAAACTGTTTTTT. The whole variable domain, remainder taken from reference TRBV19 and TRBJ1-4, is DGGITQSPKYLFRKEGQNVTLSCEQNLNHDAMYWYRQDPGQGLRLIYYSQIVNDFQKGDIAEGYSVSREKKESFPLTVTSAQKNPTAFYLCASSIGTAANEKLFFGSGTQLSVL.